The clone carrying this TCR beta chain appeared a single time. This sample is drawn from a study of T cell changes during pregnancy in multiple sclerosis. From germline, CDR1 is SEHNR and CDR2 FQNEAQ (reference sequence). Between the trimmed V and J ends, which lost 3 bases and 1 base, there was a span of 6 bases. The CDR3 runs to 13 residues. The repertoire was sequenced with immunoSEQ multiplex PCR; TCRdb's copy has only in-frame clones and lacks some. Of approximately 36,000 clones listed, approximately 93% are singletons. The input for sequencing was CD4+ T cells from peripheral blood mononuclear cells, taken in the first trimester of pregnancy. This chain uses TRBV7-9 with TRBJ1-1, with D unresolved. This clonotype was obtained from a female donor with multiple sclerosis, enrolled in a pregnancy study. CDR3 amino acids: CASSFFKNTEAFF. CDR3 sequence (DNA): TGTGCCAGCAGCTTTTTCAAGAACACTGAAGCTTTCTTT. Supplemented by reference TRBV7-9 and TRBJ1-1, the full variable domain reads DTGVSQNPRHKITKRGQNVTFRCDPISEHNRLYWYRQTLGQGPEFLTYFQNEAQLEKSRLLSDRFSAERPKGSFSTLEIQRTEQGDSAMYLCASSFFKNTEAFFGQGTRLTVV.